A single sample is the source of the 24 T cell receptor beta chains below, sequenced in a study of Ad26.COV2.S vaccination and SARS-CoV-2 variants. As to treatment: approximately 18 received Ad26.COV2.S at low or high dose, single or two shots; about 5 received placebo; per-sample allocation not given. Sampling was performed 63 days after the first vaccine or placebo injection. Profiling relied on immunoSEQ multiplex PCR, and the TCRdb table lists in-frame clones only, not all of them. The data contain about 350,000 clones, approximately 84% of them singletons. Specimen: peripheral blood, collected in a trial of Ad26.COV2.S vaccine versus placebo. The receptors derive from a person between 18 and 59 years old who received the Ad26.COV2.S COVID-19 vaccine or a placebo.

The chain carries TRBV2 and TRBJ2-3; no firm D call. The CDR3 is made up of 15 amino acids. Germline-derived CDR1 and CDR2 are SNHLY and FYNNEI. Trimming shortened V by 4 bases and J by 2 bases, and 13 bases separated the two germline ends. This chain's CDR3 is CASSASEAVTDTQYF. As DNA, the CDR3 is TGTGCCAGCAGTGCCTCCGAGGCGGTCACAGATACGCAGTATTTT. The full variable domain, in which reference TRBV2 and TRBJ2-3 provide the parts outside the CDR3, is EPEVTQTPSHQVTQMGQEVILRCVPISNHLYFYWYRQILGQKVEFLVSFYNNEISEKSEIFDDQFSVERPDGSNFTLKIRSTKLEDSAMYFCASSASEAVTDTQYFGPGTRLTVL.

V is TRBV12-3 or TRBV12-4 and J is TRBJ2-5, with D hard to call. Trimming left V 3 bases short and J 3 bases short, with 8 bases between. There are 13 residues in the CDR3. CDR3 coding DNA: TGTGCCAGCAGTTTTCGCCCAGAAGAGACCCAGTACTTC. It yields the protein CASSFRPEETQYF.

The chain is built from TRBV7-9 and TRBJ1-1; D is ambiguous. The CDR3 has 14 residues. V lost 3 bases and J lost 1, with 9 bases in between. In germline, CDR1 is SEHNR, CDR2 FQNEAQ (reference sequence). The CDR3 DNA reads TGTGCCAGCAGCTTCTTACGGGGGAACACTGAAGCTTTCTTT. It encodes CASSFLRGNTEAFF. Supplemented by reference TRBV7-9 and TRBJ1-1, the full variable domain reads DTGVSQNPRHKITKRGQNVTFRCDPISEHNRLYWYRQTLGQGPEFLTYFQNEAQLEKSRLLSDRFSAERPKGSFSTLEIQRTEQGDSAMYLCASSFLRGNTEAFFGQGTRLTVV.

This chain joins TRBV14 and TRBJ2-5, with 10 positions matching TRBD2. This CDR3 is built from 17 residues. V lost 4 bases, J lost 0 bases, and 8 bases stayed unmatched. Germline V lookup: CDR1 SGHDN, CDR2 FVKESK. The CDR3 loop reads CASSPRTSGRYQETQYF. CDR3 nucleotide sequence: TGTGCCAGCAGCCCTCGGACTAGCGGAAGGTACCAAGAGACCCAGTACTTC.

The gene calls are TRBV18 and TRBJ2-1, with 8 bases identical to TRBD1. The CDR3 is 13 amino acids. V shed 5 bases and J 9 bases; nucleotides not matched to a gene: 6. CDR1 is KGHSH and CDR2 is LQKENI in the germline V gene. The CDR3: CASSRQGQGEQFF. The CDR3 DNA is TGTGCCAGCTCAAGACAGGGGCAGGGTGAGCAGTTCTTC.

V is TRBV5-4 and J is TRBJ2-3, with TRBD2 identical over 11 bases. J gave up 0 bases and V 0 bases, and 9 bases lay outside the gene matches. The CDR3 consists of 19 residues. Germline V gene sequence: CDR1 SGHNT, CDR2 YYREEE (reference sequence). The chain's CDR3 is CASSLGGTSGRPSTDTQYF. The CDR3 DNA reads TGTGCCAGCAGCTTGGGGGGGACTAGCGGTAGACCTAGCACAGATACGCAGTATTTT.

The V and J genes are TRBV2 and TRBJ2-5, with 8 bases that match TRBD1. The CDR3 is made up of 12 amino acids. Per the germline V gene, CDR1 is SNHLY and CDR2 is FYNNEI. The J segment lost 7 bases and the V segment lost 8 bases, leaving 6 bases of the junction unmatched. For the CDR3, the DNA is TGTGCCAGCTCGGACAGGGCAGGGACCCAGTACTTC. Amino acid sequence: CASSDRAGTQYF.

This clone has a single count. The J gene is TRBJ1-4, the V gene TRBV19; no definite D call. CDR1 and CDR2 from the germline V gene are LNHDA and SQIVND (reference sequence). Trimming pared 2 bases from V and 5 bases from J, leaving 6 bases between. This CDR3 spans 13 amino acids. CDR3 bases: TGTGCCAGTAGTATAAGCAGAAATGAAAAACTGTTTTTT. Translation gives CASSISRNEKLFF.

V gene TRBV7-2 combines with J gene TRBJ2-3; 8 positions match TRBD2. CDR1 is SGHTA and CDR2 is FQGNSA in the germline V gene. The CDR3 runs to 16 residues. The trim removed 5 bases at V and 2 bases at J, leaving 9 bases unmatched. In DNA, the CDR3 is TGTGCCAGCAGCGACCGGGGCGGGGGGTCCACAGATACGCAGTATTTT. The encoded protein is CASSDRGGGSTDTQYF.

Details on this clone: Other DNA variants within this sample encode the same CDR3. The CDR3 nucleotides are TGTGCCAGCTCACCAGGGACAGGAGAGACCCAGTACTTC. It codes for CASSPGTGETQYF. The V and J genes are TRBV18 and TRBJ2-5; 8 positions agree with TRBD1. Germline trimming cut 2 bases from V and 4 bases from J; bases unmatched to any gene: 0. Germline loops: CDR1 KGHSH, CDR2 LQKENI. CDR3 length equals 13 residues.

The rearrangement joins TRBV6-5 to TRBJ2-7, with D perhaps TRBD1 (6 bases). The V gene's germline CDR1 is MNHEY and CDR2 SVGAGI. The CDR3 totals 14 residues. The V and J ends lost 5 bases and 5 bases respectively, with 16 bases between them. The CDR3 DNA reads TGTGCCAGCAGTACAGGGCCCAGGGAAAACGAGCAGTACTTC. Encoded protein: CASSTGPRENEQYF.

This rearrangement joins TRBV27 to TRBJ2-2; no clear D gene. The length of the CDR3 is 15 residues. The germline CDR1 and CDR2 sequences are MNHEY and SMNVEV (reference sequence). V lost 10 bases and J lost 4, with 19 bases in between. CDR3 in amino acids: CATTTTRPTTGELFF. CDR3 DNA: TGTGCCACTACTACGACTCGGCCAACCACCGGGGAGCTGTTTTTT.

The rearrangement uses TRBV7-2 and TRBJ2-5; D ambiguous. CDR3 length: 14 amino acids. Trimming stripped 0 bases from V and 3 bases from J, with 8 bases between. CDR1 is SGHTA, CDR2 FQGNSA, per germline. CDR3 region: CASSLAGLEETQYF. The CDR3, as DNA: TGTGCCAGCAGCTTAGCAGGGCTCGAAGAGACCCAGTACTTC.

The table lists this clone with a count of one. The V and J genes are TRBV7-2 and TRBJ1-2; D gene uncertain. Trimming stripped 1 base from V and 4 bases from J, with 13 bases between. The CDR3 loop spans 15 amino acids. CDR1 and CDR2 (germline): SGHTA, FQGNSA. DNA of the CDR3: TGTGCCAGCAGCTTAGGGGTGGTCGGACCCTATGGCTACACCTTC. Amino acids: CASSLGVVGPYGYTF.

V and J are TRBV7-6 and TRBJ2-1; 8 nucleotides agree with TRBD2. The CDR3 sequence is 14 residues long. The J segment lost 9 bases and the V segment lost 5 bases, leaving 9 bases of the junction unmatched. Germline CDR1 is SGHVS and CDR2 is FNYEAQ. DNA for the CDR3: TGTGCCAGCAGCACCCGAGCGGGAGAGGTTGAGCAGTTCTTC. Amino acid sequence: CASSTRAGEVEQFF.

This sequence joins TRBV9 and TRBJ1-3, with D unresolved. CDR1 SGDLS and CDR2 YYNGEE come from the germline V gene. The V end lost 4 bases, the J end lost 0 bases, and 17 bases lay between the germline ends. The length of the CDR3 is 17 residues. The CDR3 DNA reads as TGTGCCAGCAGCCCTAACCATGGGCTTAGCTCTGGAAACACCATATATTTT. Residues: CASSPNHGLSSGNTIYF.

The chain combines TRBV3-1 (or the pseudogene TRBV3-2) with TRBJ1-4; no reliable D call. Germline V lookup: CDR1 LGHDT, CDR2 YNNKEL (reference sequence). The CDR3 length is 13 residues. The ends were cut back, 1 base at V and 7 bases at J, with 7 bases in the middle. CDR3 protein: CASSQVEGEKLFF. The CDR3 DNA sequence: TGTGCCAGCAGCCAAGTCGAGGGTGAAAAACTGTTTTTT.

The V call is TRBV6-6, the J call TRBJ2-7, with a weak D call TRBD1 (5 bases). CDR3 length equals 14 residues. Trimming pared 4 bases from V and 6 bases from J, leaving 16 bases between. Germline values: CDR1 MNHNY, CDR2 SVGAGI (reference sequence). The CDR3 is CASSSRGHGREQYF. The CDR3 bases are TGTGCCAGCAGTTCGCGCGGACATGGCCGCGAGCAGTACTTC.

The chain has TRBV6-2 or TRBV6-3 and TRBJ2-1; possibly TRBD2 for D (5 bases). The CDR3 is 18 amino acids. V shed 2 bases and J shed 0 bases, with 17 bases lying between them. CDR1 is MNHEY and CDR2 is SVGEGT in the germline V gene. Here the CDR3 reads CASSYIRGRLSSYNEQFF. The CDR3 DNA reads TGTGCCAGCAGTTACATTCGCGGGCGACTTAGCTCCTACAATGAGCAGTTCTTC.

In DNA, the CDR3 is TGTGCCAGCAGTTACCCGGACAGCCCCGAGCAGTACTTC. It specifies CASSYPDSPEQYF. The chain couples TRBV6-6 to TRBJ2-7, with D possibly being TRBD1 (6 bases). There are 13 residues in the CDR3. V lost 2 bases and J 6 bases, leaving 11 bases between the germline ends. Germline V gene sequence: CDR1 MNHNY, CDR2 SVGAGI (reference sequence).

The chain is built from TRBV28 and TRBJ2-7, with D maybe TRBD1 (6 bases). Trimming removed 4 bases from V and 6 bases from J, with 19 bases in between. Germline values: CDR1 MDHEN, CDR2 SYDVKM. CDR3 size: 15 residues. CDR3 loop: CASSSGTTGRGEQYF. Here the CDR3 DNA reads TGTGCCAGCAGTTCAGGTACGACAGGTAGGGGCGAGCAGTACTTC.

The chain uses TRBV14 and TRBJ2-3; D remains unclear. V lost 4 bases and J lost 4, with 6 bases in between. Per the germline V gene, CDR1 is SGHDN and CDR2 is FVKESK. CDR3 length: 12 amino acids. CDR3 region: CASSPQSDTQYF. DNA for the CDR3: TGTGCCAGCAGCCCACAATCAGATACGCAGTATTTT. Complete variable domain (other parts from reference TRBV14 and TRBJ2-3): EAGVTQFPSHSVIEKGQTVTLRCDPISGHDNLYWYRRVMGKEIKFLLHFVKESKQDESGMPNNRFLAERTGGTYSTLKVQPAELEDSGVYFCASSPQSDTQYFGPGTRLTVL.

In this sample, this clone turned up a few times. The V gene is TRBV5-6, the J gene TRBJ2-1, with 7 bases that match TRBD1. Germline trimming cut 4 bases from V and 0 bases from J; bases unmatched to any gene: 16. CDR1 SGHDT and CDR2 YYEEEE come from the germline V gene. The CDR3 covers 19 residues. This chain's CDR3 is CASSQTRGPRGSSYNEQFF. In nucleotides, the CDR3 is TGTGCCAGCAGCCAAACGAGGGGGCCCCGAGGTAGCTCCTACAATGAGCAGTTCTTC.

Only a few counts were recorded for this clone. This chain joins TRBV11-3 and TRBJ1-1; a possible D gene is TRBD1 (5 bases). The V gene's germline CDR1 is SGHNT and CDR2 YENEEA. CDR3 length: 15 amino acids. The ends were cut back, 0 bases at V and 5 bases at J, with 13 bases in the middle. For the CDR3, the DNA is TGTGCCAGCAGCTTAGAGCAGGGTAGAGGGACTGAAGCTTTCTTT. This translates into CASSLEQGRGTEAFF.